This T cell receptor beta chain originates from a study of blood T cells in healthy people across ages. The V and J ends lost 4 bases and 3 bases respectively, with 12 bases between them. This CDR3 has 14 amino acids. Per germline, CDR1 SEHNR and CDR2 FQNEAQ (reference sequence). This clonotype was found a few times. A second about 7 to 11 cycle PCR used barcoded and J-beta primers. Using its own MiXCR run on the 5' RACE reads, TCRdb lists one record per CDR3 protein. Of some 760,000 distinct CDR3 sequences listed, approximately 25% are singletons. The sample was also reused in another study, on T cells of mothers and their children. That work adds: The authors identified no persistent microchimeric T cell clones.

This sequence was found in a boy aged 5-17 years in good health. The sequenced sample was blood. This chain links TRBV7-9 with TRBJ2-5, with D tentatively TRBD2 (5 bases). The CDR3: CASSSAPREETQYF. The CDR3 DNA is TGTGCCAGCAGCTCTGCGCCGAGGGAAGAGACCCAGTACTTC.